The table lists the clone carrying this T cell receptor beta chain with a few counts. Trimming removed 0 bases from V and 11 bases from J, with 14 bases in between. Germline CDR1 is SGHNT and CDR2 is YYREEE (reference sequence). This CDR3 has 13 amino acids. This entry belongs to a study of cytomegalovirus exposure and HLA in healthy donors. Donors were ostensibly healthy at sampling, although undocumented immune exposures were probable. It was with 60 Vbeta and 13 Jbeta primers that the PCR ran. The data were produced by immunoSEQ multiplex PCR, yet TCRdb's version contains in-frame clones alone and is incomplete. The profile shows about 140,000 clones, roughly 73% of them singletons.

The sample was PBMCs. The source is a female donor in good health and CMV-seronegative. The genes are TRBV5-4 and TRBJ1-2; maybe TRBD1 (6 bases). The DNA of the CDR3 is TGTGCCAGCAGCTTGGGTCCGGAAGGGGGTTACACCTTC. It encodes CASSLGPEGGYTF.